The next 9 T cell receptor beta chains were all read from a single sample in a study of response to subunit inactivated influenza vaccine. TCRdb processed the RT-PCR reads anew with MiXCR; each CDR3 protein has one entry. Here the sample spans roughly 170,000 distinct CDR3 sequences, about 9% being singletons. Source: non-naive T cells sorted from PBMCs, taken on the day of vaccination. The source is a man aged 50 to 59 who received an inactivated influenza vaccine.

There are many counts of this clonotype. The CDR3 nucleotides are TGTGCCAGCAGCAATTTGGGACTAGCGGGCCATGAGCAGTTCTTC. The encoded protein is CASSNLGLAGHEQFF. V usage is TRBV27 and J usage is TRBJ2-1, with 12 bases fitting TRBD2. Germline V lookup: CDR1 MNHEY, CDR2 SMNVEV (reference sequence). There are 15 residues in the CDR3. After removal of 6 bases from V and 8 bases from J, the junction contained 8 bases not matched to a gene.

V and J are TRBV27 and TRBJ1-2; D call uncertain. The CDR3 has 18 amino acids. Germline V gene lookup returns CDR1 MNHEY and CDR2 SMNVEV (reference sequence). The V gene lost 5 bases and the J gene lost 0 bases, with 22 bases spanning the gap. The CDR3 here is CASSPTAPQPLTNYGYTF. The DNA of the CDR3 is TGTGCCAGCAGTCCTACTGCCCCACAGCCCCTCACTAACTATGGCTACACCTTC.

J is TRBJ2-3 and V is TRBV2; 7 nucleotides line up with TRBD2. The CDR3 totals 14 residues. In germline, CDR1 is SNHLY, CDR2 FYNNEI. The V and J ends lost 8 bases and 5 bases, in that order; junction bases with no gene match: 10. The CDR3: CASVRGRGEDTQYF. The CDR3 nucleotides read TGTGCCAGCGTACGCGGGAGAGGGGAAGATACGCAGTATTTT.

The chain uses TRBV6-5 and TRBJ2-6; TRBD1 aligns across 10 bases. The CDR3 is made up of 17 amino acids. With 6 bases clipped from V and 0 bases from J, the junction kept 5 bases outside the gene matches. Germline lookup yields CDR1 MNHEY and CDR2 SVGAGI. CDR3 sequence reads: CASRYGTGDSGANVLTF. DNA for the CDR3: TGTGCCAGCAGATACGGGACAGGGGACTCTGGGGCCAACGTCCTGACTTTC.

This clonotype appeared a few times. The rearrangement joins TRBV6-2 or TRBV6-3 to TRBJ1-5, with 10 bases identical to TRBD1. Per the germline V gene, CDR1 is MNHEY and CDR2 is SVGEGT. The CDR3 covers 16 residues. The J segment lost 6 bases and the V segment lost 0 bases, leaving 5 bases of the junction unmatched. The CDR3: CASSYSTGGHRQPQHF. As DNA, the CDR3 is TGTGCCAGCAGTTACTCGACAGGGGGCCACCGTCAGCCCCAGCATTTT.

This clonotype was counted many times. The V call is TRBV20-1, the J call TRBJ2-5, with D possibly being TRBD2 (6 bases). Deletions cut 0 bases from V and 2 bases from J, with 10 bases between. Germline assignment: CDR1 DFQATT and CDR2 SNEGSKA (reference sequence). This CDR3 is built from 14 residues. CDR3 coding DNA: TGCAGTGCTAGAGAGGGGACTTTACAAGAGACCCAGTACTTC. Translation gives CSAREGTLQETQYF.

A few counts support this clonotype. The chain uses TRBV12-3 or TRBV12-4 and TRBJ2-6, with D uncertain. This CDR3 has 16 amino acids. Trimming removed 2 bases from V and 0 bases from J, with 8 bases in between. The CDR3, as DNA: TGTGCCAGCAGTTTAAGTCGGGTCTCTGGGGCCAACGTCCTGACTTTC. Translation gives CASSLSRVSGANVLTF.

This chain connects TRBV14 to TRBJ2-5, with D unresolved. Germline CDR1 and CDR2: SGHDN and FVKESK. Trimming left V 0 bases short and J 7 bases short, with 18 bases between. The CDR3 length is 16 residues. The CDR3 DNA reads as TGTGCCAGCAGCCAAGATGACGCAATTCATTGGGGGACCCAGTACTTC. Translation gives CASSQDDAIHWGTQYF.

This chain uses TRBV6-1 with TRBJ2-3; 8 positions match TRBD2. Germline loops: CDR1 MNHNS, CDR2 SASEGT. This CDR3 is built from 15 residues. Unmatched junction bases numbered 12, after V lost 8 bases and J lost 5 bases. The CDR3 loop is CASRSAGGGVDTQYF. CDR3 nucleotides: TGTGCCAGCCGATCGGCGGGGGGTGGAGTAGATACGCAGTATTTT.